These 30 T cell receptor beta chains came from one sample sequenced in a study of T-cell reconstitution after alpha-beta-depleted transplantation in children. Using unique molecular identifiers, the investigators prepared the TCRbeta library. Using its own MiXCR run on the PCR reads, TCRdb lists one record per CDR3 protein. The repertoire includes 150,000 to 250,000 distinct CDR3 sequences, 5.5% to 7% of them detected once, and around 4.4% sits in the top ten. The material sequenced was PBMCs, taken before TCRalphabeta/CD19-depleted stem cell transplant. Every receptor here comes from a girl under three years old with combined immunodeficiency, due to receive a stem cell transplant.

The table lists this clonotype with many counts. The CDR3 coding sequence is TGTGCCAGCAGTTTTAACGGTCGCTACGAGCAGTACTTC. This sequence encodes CASSFNGRYEQYF. V is TRBV28 and J is TRBJ2-7; D unresolved. The V end was cut by 3 bases, the J end by 3 bases, with 9 bases between. CDR1 is MDHEN and CDR2 is SYDVKM in the germline V gene. This CDR3 spans 13 amino acids.

The table lists this clonotype with many counts. J is TRBJ1-5 and V is TRBV29-1, with D tentatively TRBD1 (5 bases). Germline CDR1 reads SQVTM; CDR2 reads ANQGSEA. The CDR3 spans 14 residues. Trimming left V 4 bases short and J 2 bases short, with 12 bases between. DNA of the CDR3: TGCAGCGTTGGTGTATCGGGGGGCAATCAGCCCCAGCATTTT. It codes for CSVGVSGGNQPQHF.

This clonotype turned up a few times. The chain links TRBV20-1 to TRBJ1-1; D might be TRBD1 (6 bases). Germline loops: CDR1 DFQATT, CDR2 SNEGSKA (reference sequence). The CDR3 runs to 14 residues. The ends were cut back, 4 bases at V and 5 bases at J, with 17 bases in the middle. The CDR3 region is CSAMRRTAYTEAFF. CDR3 sequence (DNA): TGCAGTGCTATGCGTCGGACAGCCTATACTGAAGCTTTCTTT.

The chain is built from TRBV11-2 and TRBJ2-5; perhaps TRBD2 as D (6 bases). Looked up from germline, CDR1 is SGHAT and CDR2 is FQNNGV. Trimming cost V 6 bases and J 2 bases, with 16 bases left between them. The CDR3 runs 15 residues. CDR3 sequence reads: CASRAGLPAQETQYF. The CDR3 DNA follows: TGTGCCAGCAGGGCGGGACTCCCCGCACAAGAGACCCAGTACTTC.

This clonotype was detected only a few times. This chain connects TRBV7-6 to TRBJ2-7; 9 bases fit TRBD1. Germline values: CDR1 SGHVS, CDR2 FNYEAQ. This CDR3 comprises 15 residues. V trimming: 4 bases; J trimming: 3 bases; junction bases outside the gene matches: 7. The CDR3 sequence is CASSSNPGQGYEQYF. The CDR3 DNA reads as TGTGCCAGCAGCTCGAACCCGGGACAGGGCTACGAGCAGTACTTC.

This clonotype appeared many times. The CDR3 DNA sequence: TGTGCCAGCAGCCAAGAAGGGGTGCAGCCCCAGCATTTT. It specifies CASSQEGVQPQHF. The genes are TRBV4-2 and TRBJ1-5; TRBD1 might be the D (5 bases). V lost 0 bases and J lost 7, with 7 bases in between. The germline V gene encodes CDR1 LGHNA and CDR2 YNFKEQ. The CDR3 covers 13 residues.

This clonotype occurred many times. The gene calls are TRBV7-6 and TRBJ1-3; unclear D gene. The CDR3 length is 16 residues. V gave up 1 base and J gave up 8 bases, with 18 bases separating them. Germline values: CDR1 SGHVS, CDR2 FNYEAQ. CDR3 region: CASSLVAVWGRDTIYF. CDR3 nucleotides: TGTGCCAGCAGCTTAGTCGCGGTCTGGGGTCGTGACACCATATATTTT.

On this clonotype: Just one base apart from a much larger clone, this may be a read error. The DNA for the CDR3 is TGCAGCGTTGAGCGGGAGAGCAGGGAGCAGTTCTTC. Translated: CSVERESREQFF. This rearrangement joins TRBV29-1 to TRBJ2-1; TRBD2 aligns across 7 bases. CDR3 length: 12 amino acids. Germline CDR1 reads SQVTM; CDR2 reads ANQGSEA. V lost 3 bases to trimming and J lost 10 bases; unmatched junction nucleotides: 6.

The chain joins TRBV4-3 to TRBJ1-2; D gene unclear. Germline CDR1 LGHNA, CDR2 YSLEER. The V end was cut by 0 bases, the J end by 8 bases, with 16 bases between. The CDR3 is made up of 15 amino acids. Here the CDR3 DNA reads TGCGCCAGCAGCCAAGATACAGATGGCTTTCGCGGCTACACCTTC. It is translated as CASSQDTDGFRGYTF.

Ten or more counts support this clonotype. The chain couples TRBV13 to TRBJ2-2; D could derive from TRBD1 or TRBD2 (5 bases each). CDR3 size: 17 residues. Germline V lookup: CDR1 PRHDT, CDR2 FYEKMQ (reference sequence). V lost 8 bases to trimming and J lost 0 bases, with 19 bases between them. The CDR3 DNA reads as TGTGCCAGCGCGATTTGGGGGAAAGGCGCGAACACCGGGGAGCTGTTTTTT. It specifies CASAIWGKGANTGELFF.

The sample holds many counts of this clonotype. The chain uses TRBV11-2 and TRBJ2-2; 7 positions agree with TRBD2. CDR3 length: 18 residues. From germline, CDR1 is SGHAT and CDR2 FQNNGV. V lost 2 bases to trimming and J lost 3 bases; unmatched junction nucleotides: 12. The CDR3 loop reads CASSLIYGLGGYTGELFF. CDR3 DNA sequence: TGTGCCAGCAGCTTAATTTACGGACTAGGTGGTTACACCGGGGAGCTGTTTTTT.

This clonotype was found many times. The chain joins TRBV18 to TRBJ2-3, with D perhaps matching TRBD2 (7 bases). The CDR3 totals 16 residues. The germline V gene encodes CDR1 KGHSH and CDR2 LQKENI. V lost 2 bases and J lost 7, with 19 bases in between. CDR3 in DNA: TGTGCCAGCTCACCAAACGGGGGGCCCGCGGCCTATACGCAGTATTTT. Its translation: CASSPNGGPAAYTQYF.

The sample holds many counts of this clonotype. This chain joins TRBV4-1 and TRBJ2-7; D might be TRBD2 (7 bases). The germline V gene encodes CDR1 MGHRA and CDR2 YSYEKL. This CDR3 is built from 16 residues. The germline V and J ends were trimmed by 0 bases and 2 bases, with 14 bases remaining between them. CDR3: CASSQDYRGAPYEQYF. CDR3 coding DNA: TGCGCCAGCAGCCAAGATTACCGGGGGGCCCCCTACGAGCAGTACTTC.

V is TRBV6-1 and J is TRBJ2-3; no reliable D call. Germline assignment: CDR1 MNHNS and CDR2 SASEGT. V was clipped by 6 bases and J by 5 bases, with 18 bases between them. The CDR3 length is 15 residues. The CDR3 here is CASSLRAAGGDTQYF. The CDR3 bases are TGTGCCAGCAGCCTCCGGGCCGCCGGCGGAGATACGCAGTATTTT.

This clonotype was observed many times. This chain links TRBV12-3 or TRBV12-4 with TRBJ2-1; 9 bases fit TRBD1. The V gene end was trimmed by 6 bases and the J gene end by 7 bases; junction bases not matched to a gene: 10. There are 15 residues in the CDR3. The CDR3 DNA follows: TGTGCCAGCAGGGACCGGGACAGGGAGTTAAATGAGCAGTTCTTC. It specifies CASRDRDRELNEQFF.

This clonotype was recorded at least ten times. The rearrangement uses TRBV28 and TRBJ2-7; tentative D call: TRBD2 (5 bases). V gave up 3 bases and J gave up 7 bases, with 13 bases separating them. Germline V gene data show CDR1 as MDHEN and CDR2 as SYDVKM. The CDR3 length is 13 residues. The CDR3 protein is CASSLAGMGEQYF. In DNA, the CDR3 is TGTGCCAGCAGTTTGGCCGGGATGGGGGAGCAGTACTTC.

V gene TRBV4-3 combines with J gene TRBJ2-1; 11 bases match TRBD2. From germline, CDR1 is LGHNA and CDR2 YSLEER. The CDR3 sequence is 16 residues long. V gave up 3 bases and J gave up 7 bases; unmatched junction bases: 8. CDR3 bases: TGCGCCAGCAGCCAGGCACTAGCGGGAGAGGGGAATGAGCAGTTCTTC. This encodes CASSQALAGEGNEQFF.

Ten or more counts support this clonotype. The chain uses TRBV16 and TRBJ2-4; 12 bases align to TRBD1. CDR1 and CDR2 from the germline V gene are KGHSY and FQNENV. V gave up 0 bases and J gave up 0 bases; unmatched junction bases: 15. The CDR3 is 22 residues long. CDR3 loop: CASSQSSFVRDRGLLAKNIQYF. The CDR3 coding sequence is TGTGCCAGCAGCCAATCGTCTTTCGTTCGGGACAGGGGGCTCCTAGCCAAAAACATTCAGTACTTC.

This clonotype has at least ten counts. In DNA, the CDR3 is TGTGCCAGCAGCTTAGCAGCGGGGGGGCCCTATGAGCAGTTCTTC. Amino acid sequence: CASSLAAGGPYEQFF. The rearrangement links TRBV7-9 to TRBJ2-1; 10 nucleotides agree with TRBD2. From germline, CDR1 is SEHNR and CDR2 FQNEAQ (reference sequence). Unmatched junction bases numbered 4, after V lost 0 bases and J lost 8 bases. The CDR3 extends over 15 amino acids.

This clonotype was observed at least ten times. The rearrangement joins TRBV20-1 to TRBJ2-3, with TRBD2 identical over 11 bases. V shed 4 bases and J 4 bases; nucleotides not matched to a gene: 4. CDR1 and CDR2 from the germline V gene are DFQATT and SNEGSKA (reference sequence). The CDR3 has 14 amino acids. CDR3 DNA: TGCAGTGCTATAGCGGGGGGGCCTGCAGATACGCAGTATTTT. Translated: CSAIAGGPADTQYF.

The gene calls are TRBV15 and TRBJ2-5, with TRBD1 matching over 7 bases. Trimming removed 3 bases from V and 4 bases from J; junction bases left unmatched: 5. The CDR3 spans 14 residues. In germline, CDR1 is LNHNV, CDR2 YYDKDF (reference sequence). The CDR3 DNA reads TGTGCCACCAGCAGGTTACAGGGGTTAGAGACCCAGTACTTC. Its protein is CATSRLQGLETQYF. The entire variable domain, with the rest obtained from reference TRBV15 and TRBJ2-5, is as follows: DAMVIQNPRYQVTQFGKPVTLSCSQTLNHNVMYWYQQKSSQAPKLLFHYYDKDFNNEADTPDNFQSRRPNTSFCFLDIRSPGLGDTAMYLCATSRLQGLETQYFGPGTRLLVL.

The chain recombines TRBV7-9 with TRBJ1-6; D possibly corresponds to TRBD1 (5 bases). CDR3 length equals 17 residues. Germline V CDR1 and CDR2: SEHNR, FQNEAQ (reference sequence). With 2 bases removed from V and 4 bases from J, the gap between germline ends came to 15 bases. The CDR3 spells CASSLIGRRGYNSPLHF. DNA for the CDR3: TGTGCCAGCAGCTTAATCGGAAGGAGGGGATATAATTCACCCCTCCACTTT.

This clonotype was counted a few times. CDR3 nucleotides: TGTGCCAGCAGCTTAGGAGATCCTTTCAATGAGCAGTTCTTC. Translation: CASSLGDPFNEQFF. The V and J genes are TRBV11-2 and TRBJ2-1; no firm D call. The germline V gene encodes CDR1 SGHAT and CDR2 FQNNGV. This CDR3 contains 14 residues. V was trimmed by 1 base and J by 6 bases, leaving 10 bases between them.

This clonotype occurred many times. This chain links TRBV6-5 with TRBJ2-7; TRBD1 matches 7 bases. The V and J ends lost 0 bases and 2 bases, in that order; junction bases with no gene match: 16. Germline CDR1 MNHEY, CDR2 SVGAGI. The CDR3 has 19 amino acids. The CDR3 is CASSYSKARPGQHAYEQYF. CDR3 nucleotide sequence: TGTGCCAGCAGTTACTCGAAAGCTCGACCGGGACAGCACGCCTACGAGCAGTACTTC.

This clonotype showed up many times. This chain connects TRBV4-1 to TRBJ2-3, with 11 bases that match TRBD2. The CDR3 runs to 16 residues. From germline, CDR1 is MGHRA and CDR2 YSYEKL. J gave up 4 bases and V 5 bases, and 8 bases lay outside the gene matches. The CDR3 here is CASSGLLAGGSDTQYF. In nucleotides, the CDR3 is TGCGCCAGCAGCGGACTCTTAGCGGGGGGGTCAGATACGCAGTATTTT.

This clonotype was found many times. The CDR3 reads CASSQGVAEETQYF. In DNA, the CDR3 is TGTGCCAGCAGCCAAGGGGTAGCGGAAGAGACCCAGTACTTC. This rearrangement joins TRBV4-2 to TRBJ2-5, with D perhaps matching TRBD2 (6 bases). The CDR3 length is 14 residues. V lost 1 base to trimming and J lost 3 bases, with 9 bases between them. Germline V gene lookup returns CDR1 LGHNA and CDR2 YNFKEQ.

This clonotype was seen ten or more times. The chain recombines TRBV21-1 with TRBJ1-5; TRBD1 is the table's D call, not checked against the DNA. TRBV21-1 is recorded as a pseudogene. This CDR3 spans 19 amino acids. The CDR3 protein is CASSKDKRGRGHGNQPQHF. The CDR3 bases are TGTGCCAGCAGCAAAGATAAGCGGGGCAGGGGGCATGGCAATCAGCCCCAGCATTTT.

This clonotype was seen ten or more times. The chain uses TRBV9 and TRBJ2-7; D is possibly TRBD1 or TRBD2 (5 bases each). Germline lookup yields CDR1 SGDLS and CDR2 YYNGEE. Deletions cut 2 bases from V and 4 bases from J, with 16 bases between. This CDR3 is built from 15 residues. The CDR3 DNA reads TGTGCCAGCAGCGTTGGTGGGGACGCCCGGTACGAGCAGTACTTC. Translation: CASSVGGDARYEQYF.

This clonotype was seen at least ten times. The genes are TRBV11-2 and TRBJ1-4, with D tentatively TRBD1 (6 bases). The CDR3 loop spans 15 amino acids. Germline values: CDR1 SGHAT, CDR2 FQNNGV. V gave up 2 bases and J gave up 5 bases, with 12 bases separating them. CDR3 region: CASSLYGGLNEKLFF. CDR3 in DNA: TGTGCCAGCAGCTTATACGGGGGGCTGAATGAAAAACTGTTTTTT.

Only a few counts were recorded for this clonotype. The chain has TRBV7-2 and TRBJ2-7, with D unresolved. The CDR3 totals 14 residues. V shed 3 bases and J shed 1 base, with 10 bases lying between them. Germline V gives CDR1 SGHTA, CDR2 FQGNSA. The CDR3 region is CASSFGFPSYEQYF. The CDR3, as DNA: TGTGCCAGCAGCTTCGGGTTTCCTTCCTACGAGCAGTACTTC.